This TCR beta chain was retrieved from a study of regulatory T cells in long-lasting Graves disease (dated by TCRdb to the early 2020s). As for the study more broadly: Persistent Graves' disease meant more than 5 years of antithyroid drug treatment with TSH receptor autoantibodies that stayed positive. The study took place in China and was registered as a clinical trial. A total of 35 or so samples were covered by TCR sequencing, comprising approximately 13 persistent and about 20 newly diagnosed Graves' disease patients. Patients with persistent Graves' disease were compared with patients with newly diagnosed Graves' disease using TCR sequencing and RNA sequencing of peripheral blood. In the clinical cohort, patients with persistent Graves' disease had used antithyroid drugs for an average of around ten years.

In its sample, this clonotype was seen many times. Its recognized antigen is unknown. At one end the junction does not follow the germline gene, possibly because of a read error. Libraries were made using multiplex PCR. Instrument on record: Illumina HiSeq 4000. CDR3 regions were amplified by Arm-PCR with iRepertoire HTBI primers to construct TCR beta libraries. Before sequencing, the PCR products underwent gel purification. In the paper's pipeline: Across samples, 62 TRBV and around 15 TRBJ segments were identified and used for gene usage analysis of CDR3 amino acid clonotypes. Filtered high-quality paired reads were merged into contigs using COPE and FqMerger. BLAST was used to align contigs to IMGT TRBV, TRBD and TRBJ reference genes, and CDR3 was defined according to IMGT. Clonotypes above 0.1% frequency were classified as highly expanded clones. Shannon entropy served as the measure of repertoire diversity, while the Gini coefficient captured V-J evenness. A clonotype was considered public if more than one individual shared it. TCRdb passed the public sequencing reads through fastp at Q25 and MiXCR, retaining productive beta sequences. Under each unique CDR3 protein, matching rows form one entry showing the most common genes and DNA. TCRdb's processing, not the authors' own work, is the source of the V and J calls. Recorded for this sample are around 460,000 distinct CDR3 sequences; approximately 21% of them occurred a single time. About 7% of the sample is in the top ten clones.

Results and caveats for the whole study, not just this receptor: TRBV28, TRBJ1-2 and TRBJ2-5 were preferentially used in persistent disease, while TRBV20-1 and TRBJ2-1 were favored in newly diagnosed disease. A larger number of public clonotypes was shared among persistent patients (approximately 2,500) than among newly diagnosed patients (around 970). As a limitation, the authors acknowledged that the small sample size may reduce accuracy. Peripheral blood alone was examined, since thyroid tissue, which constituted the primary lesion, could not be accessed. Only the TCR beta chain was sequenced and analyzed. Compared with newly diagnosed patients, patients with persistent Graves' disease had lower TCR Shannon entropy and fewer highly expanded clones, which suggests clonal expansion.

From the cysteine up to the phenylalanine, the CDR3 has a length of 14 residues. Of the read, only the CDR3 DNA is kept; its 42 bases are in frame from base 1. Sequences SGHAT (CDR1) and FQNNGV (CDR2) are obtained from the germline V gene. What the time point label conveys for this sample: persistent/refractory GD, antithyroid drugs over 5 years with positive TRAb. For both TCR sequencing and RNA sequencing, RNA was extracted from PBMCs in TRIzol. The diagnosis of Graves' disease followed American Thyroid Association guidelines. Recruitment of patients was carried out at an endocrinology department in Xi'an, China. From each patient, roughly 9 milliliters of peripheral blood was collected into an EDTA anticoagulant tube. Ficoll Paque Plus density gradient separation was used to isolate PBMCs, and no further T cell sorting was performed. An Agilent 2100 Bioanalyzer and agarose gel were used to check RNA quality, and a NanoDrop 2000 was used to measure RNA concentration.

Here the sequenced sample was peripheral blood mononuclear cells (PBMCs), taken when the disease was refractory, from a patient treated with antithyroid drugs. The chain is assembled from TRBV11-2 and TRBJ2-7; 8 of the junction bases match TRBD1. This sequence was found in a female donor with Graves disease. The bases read TGTGCCAGCAACTTACAGGGGGGAACCTACGAGCAGTACTTC. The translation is CASNLQGGTYEQYF. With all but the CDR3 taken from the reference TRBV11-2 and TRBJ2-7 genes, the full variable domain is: EAGVAQSPRYKIIEKRQSVAFWCNPISGHATLYWYQQILGQGPKLLIQFQNNGVVDDSQLPKDRFSAERLKGVDSTLKIQPAKLEDSAVYLCASNLQGGTYEQYFGPGTRLTVT.